The clone carrying this T cell receptor (beta chain) showed up just a few times. The antigen is not known. Though probably carrying unrecorded immune exposures, donors were nominally healthy at sampling. This sample stems from a study of cytomegalovirus exposure and HLA in healthy donors. Regarding the study as a whole: Excluded were some V segments that proved indistinguishable, including TRBV6-2 and TRBV6-3. A later analysis associated roughly 15,000 TCR beta sequences with HLA alleles at a 0.05 false discovery rate. Across donors, presence/absence analyses took sequencing depth to be roughly uniform.

60 Vbeta and 13 Jbeta primers were used in PCR. Only in-frame clones appear in the TCRdb table, and some are missing; sequencing was by immunoSEQ multiplex PCR. The table includes 150,000 to 200,000 clones, 80% to 90% detected once. The CDR3 is 14 amino acids. Germline loops: CDR1 LNHDA, CDR2 SQIVND (reference sequence). V lost 8 bases to trimming and J lost 7 bases, with 20 bases between them. Sequencing used PBMCs. The receptor was isolated from a woman aged 18-29 years in good health and CMV-seronegative. The chain carries TRBV19 and TRBJ1-2; possible D gene TRBD1, 6 bases. The CDR3 sequence: CASQLQGWSSGYTF. The CDR3 DNA reads TGTGCCAGTCAATTACAGGGATGGAGTAGTGGCTACACCTTC.